A selection of T cell receptor beta chains follows, all from one sample in a study of shared clonotypes between healthy human individuals. Assay used: immunoSEQ multiplex PCR; TCRdb lists only in-frame clones, some missing. The repertoire holds millions of clones, around 90% seen once, with around 0.14% in the top ten. The sample consisted of naive CD4+ T cells sorted from blood. These receptors were obtained from a man aged 18 to 30 in good health. The CDR3 runs from the conserved cysteine through the conserved F or W. The D gene is left open where the match is weak. Expanded clones are given a class, and other clones once, few, many or no size at all.

abundance: once
j_gene: TRBJ2-1
d_gene: .
v_gene: TRBV30
CDR3nt: TGTGCCTGGAGTTCGAGTGAGCAGTTCTTC
CDR3aa: CAWSSSEQFF

abundance: .
j_gene: TRBJ1-1
d_gene: .
v_gene: TRBV15
CDR3nt: TGTGCCACCAGCAGAGATGGGACTAGGCGGGAGAACACTGAAGCTTTCTTT
CDR3aa: CATSRDGTRRENTEAFF

abundance: .
j_gene: TRBJ2-1
d_gene: TRBD2
v_gene: TRBV10-3
CDR3nt: TGTGCCATCAGTGGGAGAGCGGGGGGCTACAATGAGCAGTTCTTC
CDR3aa: CAISGRAGGYNEQFF

abundance: .
j_gene: TRBJ2-7
d_gene: TRBD2
v_gene: TRBV18
CDR3nt: TGTGCCAGCTCAAAACCGGAGACTAGCAACGAGCAGTACTTC
CDR3aa: CASSKPETSNEQYF

abundance: few
j_gene: TRBJ1-1
d_gene: .
v_gene: TRBV29-1
CDR3nt: TGCACAATCAGGCGGGGCTTAAACACTGAAGCTTTCTTT
CDR3aa: CTIRRGLNTEAFF

abundance: .
j_gene: TRBJ2-7
d_gene: .
v_gene: TRBV5-5
CDR3nt: TGTGCCAGCAGCTTGGATAGCGGACAGTACTTC
CDR3aa: CASSLDSGQYF

abundance: .
j_gene: TRBJ2-7
d_gene: .
v_gene: TRBV5-4
CDR3nt: TGTGCCAGCAGCTTGGATTTTTCCTACGAGCAGTACTTC
CDR3aa: CASSLDFSYEQYF

abundance: .
j_gene: TRBJ2-7
d_gene: .
v_gene: TRBV19
CDR3nt: TGTGCCAGTAGTATAGCCGGGGCCCCGATCTACGAGCAGTACTTC
CDR3aa: CASSIAGAPIYEQYF

abundance: .
j_gene: TRBJ2-3
d_gene: .
v_gene: TRBV7-6
CDR3nt: TGTGCCAGCAGCCAACTCCGGCCAGCCTTCACAGATACGCAGTATTTT
CDR3aa: CASSQLRPAFTDTQYF

abundance: .
j_gene: TRBJ2-3
d_gene: .
v_gene: TRBV29-1
CDR3nt: TGCAGCGTTGCGGGGCGTGGCACAGATACGCAGTATTTT
CDR3aa: CSVAGRGTDTQYF

abundance: .
j_gene: TRBJ2-5
d_gene: .
v_gene: TRBV5-4
CDR3nt: TGTGCCAGCAGCTTGGGTGGCCAAGAGACCCAGTACTTC
CDR3aa: CASSLGGQETQYF

abundance: .
j_gene: TRBJ1-1
d_gene: .
v_gene: TRBV6-5
CDR3nt: TGTGCCAGCACCGCAGGGGTTAGGGGTGGGACTGAAGCTTTCTTT
CDR3aa: CASTAGVRGGTEAFF

abundance: once
j_gene: TRBJ2-3
d_gene: .
v_gene: TRBV7-9
CDR3nt: TGTGCCAGCAGCTTACCCGCCCAAAGGGCCACAGATACGCAGTATTTT
CDR3aa: CASSLPAQRATDTQYF

abundance: few
j_gene: TRBJ2-2
d_gene: .
v_gene: TRBV30
CDR3nt: TGTGCCTTTAGGACGGACAACACCGGGGAGCTGTTTTTT
CDR3aa: CAFRTDNTGELFF

abundance: few
j_gene: TRBJ1-6
d_gene: TRBD1
v_gene: TRBV6-7
CDR3nt: TGTGCCAGGGACAGGGAGGGATCACCCCTCCACTTT
CDR3aa: CARDREGSPLHF

abundance: .
j_gene: TRBJ2-2
d_gene: .
v_gene: TRBV28
CDR3nt: TGTGCCAGCAGTCCGAACACCGGGGAGCTGTTTTTT
CDR3aa: CASSPNTGELFF

abundance: .
j_gene: TRBJ2-5
d_gene: .
v_gene: TRBV5-1
CDR3nt: TGCGCCAGCAGCTTCACTCAAAACAGGGGAGGAGAGACCCAGTACTTC
CDR3aa: CASSFTQNRGGETQYF

abundance: .
j_gene: TRBJ2-7
d_gene: .
v_gene: TRBV11-2
CDR3nt: TGTGCCAGCAGCTCCGTGACAGGGAGGTACGAGCAGTACTTC
CDR3aa: CASSSVTGRYEQYF

abundance: .
j_gene: TRBJ1-1
d_gene: TRBD1
v_gene: TRBV4-2
CDR3nt: TGTGCCAGCAGCCAACTGGGGACAGGGGGATCGAACACTGAAGCTTTCTTT
CDR3aa: CASSQLGTGGSNTEAFF

abundance: .
j_gene: TRBJ1-3
d_gene: TRBD1
v_gene: TRBV9
CDR3nt: TGTGCCAGCAGCTCCGGGACAGTCGGAAACACCATATATTTT
CDR3aa: CASSSGTVGNTIYF

abundance: .
j_gene: TRBJ2-7
d_gene: TRBD2
v_gene: TRBV5-1
CDR3nt: TGCGCCAGCAGCTTGAGGGCGGGAGGGCCCCGGGACCTCTCCTACGAGCAGTACTTC
CDR3aa: CASSLRAGGPRDLSYEQYF

abundance: .
j_gene: TRBJ1-6
d_gene: .
v_gene: TRBV10-3
CDR3nt: TGTGCCGCCGACGGGGGGGAGACAGTTTTCTCCTATAATTCACCCCTCCACTTT
CDR3aa: CAADGGETVFSYNSPLHF